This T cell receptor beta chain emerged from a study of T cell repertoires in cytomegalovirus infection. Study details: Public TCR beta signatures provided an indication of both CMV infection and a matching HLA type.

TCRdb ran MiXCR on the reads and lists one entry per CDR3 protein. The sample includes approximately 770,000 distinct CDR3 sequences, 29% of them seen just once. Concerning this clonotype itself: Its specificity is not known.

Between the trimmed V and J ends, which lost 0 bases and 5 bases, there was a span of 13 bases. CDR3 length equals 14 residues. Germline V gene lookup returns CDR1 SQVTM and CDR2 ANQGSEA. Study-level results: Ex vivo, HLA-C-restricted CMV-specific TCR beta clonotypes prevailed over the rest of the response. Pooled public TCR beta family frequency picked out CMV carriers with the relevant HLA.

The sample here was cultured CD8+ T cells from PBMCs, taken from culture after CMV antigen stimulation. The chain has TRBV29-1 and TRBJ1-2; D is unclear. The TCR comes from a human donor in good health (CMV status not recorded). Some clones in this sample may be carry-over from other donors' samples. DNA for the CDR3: TGCAGCGTTGAAGATCCCCAGGCGATGTATGGCTACACCTTC. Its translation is CSVEDPQAMYGYTF. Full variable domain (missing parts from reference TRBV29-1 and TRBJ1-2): SAVISQKPSRDICQRGTSLTIQCQVDSQVTMMFWYRQQPGQSLTLIATANQGSEATYESGFVIDKFPISRPNLTFSTLTVSNMSPEDSSIYLCSVEDPQAMYGYTFGSGTRLTVV.